What follows is one T cell receptor (beta chain) and its context. Its antigen is unknown. This record belongs to a study of cytomegalovirus exposure and HLA in healthy donors. Findings and caveats of the study: According to a later analysis, most TCR beta chains associated with CMV appeared HLA-restricted. A highly shared variant cluster was judged a likely technical artifact.

This CDR3 spans 16 amino acids. V gave up 1 base and J gave up 5 bases; unmatched junction bases: 6. In germline, CDR1 is SGHDT, CDR2 YYEEEE. The primer mix had 60 Vbeta and 13 Jbeta primers. Some clones are missing from TCRdb's copy, which holds only in-frame ones; the method was immunoSEQ multiplex PCR. Of about 200,000 clones listed, 70% to 80% are singletons. The sequenced material came from PBMCs. V and J are TRBV5-6 and TRBJ2-1; 10 nucleotides agree with TRBD2. This clonotype was obtained from a woman in her thirties in good health and CMV-seropositive. The CDR3 region is CASSLIVGLADNEQFF. CDR3 in DNA: TGTGCCAGCAGCTTGATAGTAGGACTAGCGGACAATGAGCAGTTCTTC.